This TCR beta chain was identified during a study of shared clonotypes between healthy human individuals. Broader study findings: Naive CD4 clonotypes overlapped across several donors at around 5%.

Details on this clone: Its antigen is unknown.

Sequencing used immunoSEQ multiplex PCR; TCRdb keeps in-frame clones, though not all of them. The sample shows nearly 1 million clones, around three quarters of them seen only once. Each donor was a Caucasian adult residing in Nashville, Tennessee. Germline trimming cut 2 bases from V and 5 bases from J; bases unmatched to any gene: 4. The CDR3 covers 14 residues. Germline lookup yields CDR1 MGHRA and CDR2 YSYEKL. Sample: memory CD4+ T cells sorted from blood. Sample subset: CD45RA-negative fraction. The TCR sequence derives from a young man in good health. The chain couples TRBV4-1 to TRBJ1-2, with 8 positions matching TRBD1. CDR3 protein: CASSQKDRAYGYTF. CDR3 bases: TGCGCCAGCAGCCAAAAGGACAGGGCTTATGGCTACACCTTC.